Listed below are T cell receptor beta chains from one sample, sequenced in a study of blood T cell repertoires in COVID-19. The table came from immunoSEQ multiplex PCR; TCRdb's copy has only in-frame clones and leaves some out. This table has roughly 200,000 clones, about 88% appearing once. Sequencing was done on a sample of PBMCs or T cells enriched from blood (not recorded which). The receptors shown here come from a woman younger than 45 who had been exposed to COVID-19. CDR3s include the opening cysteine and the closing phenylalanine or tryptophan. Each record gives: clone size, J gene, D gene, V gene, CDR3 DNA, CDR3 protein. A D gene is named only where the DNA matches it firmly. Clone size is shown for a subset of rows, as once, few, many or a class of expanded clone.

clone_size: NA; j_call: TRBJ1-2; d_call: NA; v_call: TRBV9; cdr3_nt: TGTGCCAGCAGCGTAGGTCAGGTTGGCTACACCTTC; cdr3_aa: CASSVGQVGYTF
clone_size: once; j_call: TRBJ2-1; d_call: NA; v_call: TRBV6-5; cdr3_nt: TGTGCCAGCAGGGACAGTGCTGAGCAGTTCTTC; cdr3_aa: CASRDSAEQFF
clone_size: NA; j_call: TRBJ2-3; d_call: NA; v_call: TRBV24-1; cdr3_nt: TGTGCCACCAGCCCCTTCGGGGTTTTGGGTGCAGATACGCAGTATTTT; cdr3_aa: CATSPFGVLGADTQYF
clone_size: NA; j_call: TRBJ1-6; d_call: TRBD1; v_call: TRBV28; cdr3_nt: TGTGCCAGCAGTGCGGGACAGGGCATTAATTCACCCCTCCACTTT; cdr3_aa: CASSAGQGINSPLHF
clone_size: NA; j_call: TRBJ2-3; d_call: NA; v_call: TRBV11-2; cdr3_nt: TGTGCCAGCAGTCTAGCGACTAGCACAGATACGCAGTATTTT; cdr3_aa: CASSLATSTDTQYF
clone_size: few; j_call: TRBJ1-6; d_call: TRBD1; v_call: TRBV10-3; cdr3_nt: TGTGCCACCCAAGGGACACAGGGGGGTGATAATTCACCCCTCCACTTT; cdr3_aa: CATQGTQGGDNSPLHF
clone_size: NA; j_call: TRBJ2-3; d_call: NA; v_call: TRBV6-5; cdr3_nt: TGTGCCAGCAGGAGCTTGAGCACAGATACGCAGTATTTT; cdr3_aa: CASRSLSTDTQYF
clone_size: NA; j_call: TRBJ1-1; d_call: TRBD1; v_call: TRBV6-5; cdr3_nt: TGTGCCAGCAGTTACTCGAGGAACAGGGGCGCTGAAGCTTTCTTT; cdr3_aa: CASSYSRNRGAEAFF
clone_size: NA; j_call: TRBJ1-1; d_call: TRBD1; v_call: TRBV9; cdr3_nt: TGTGCCAGCAGCACACGACAGGGCACTGAAGCTTTCTTT; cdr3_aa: CASSTRQGTEAFF
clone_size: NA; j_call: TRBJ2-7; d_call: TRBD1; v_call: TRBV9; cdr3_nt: TGTGCCAGCAGCCCCCAACCCGGGACAGTCGTATACGAGCAGTACTTC; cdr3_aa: CASSPQPGTVVYEQYF
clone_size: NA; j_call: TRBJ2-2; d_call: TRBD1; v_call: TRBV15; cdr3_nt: TGTGCCACCAGCAACAGGGGGGATGGCACCGGGGAGCTGTTTTTT; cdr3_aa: CATSNRGDGTGELFF
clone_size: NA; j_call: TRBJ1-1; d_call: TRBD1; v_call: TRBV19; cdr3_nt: TGTGCCAGTAGTGCTCCGGGACAGGGCTCTGAAGCTTTCTTT; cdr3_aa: CASSAPGQGSEAFF
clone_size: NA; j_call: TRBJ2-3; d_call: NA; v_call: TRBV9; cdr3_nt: TGTGCCAGCAGCGTAGGTTCAGGGGGGGATACGCAGTATTTT; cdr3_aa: CASSVGSGGDTQYF
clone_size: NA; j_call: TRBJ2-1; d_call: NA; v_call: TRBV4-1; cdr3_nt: TGCGCCAGCAGCCAAGAGGGGGGGCCCCACTCCTACAATGAGCAGTTCTTC; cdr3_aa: CASSQEGGPHSYNEQFF
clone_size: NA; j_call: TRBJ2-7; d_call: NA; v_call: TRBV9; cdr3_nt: TGTGCCAGCAGCGTACCCCCGGGGAGAGGGACCTACGAGCAGTACTTC; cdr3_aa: CASSVPPGRGTYEQYF
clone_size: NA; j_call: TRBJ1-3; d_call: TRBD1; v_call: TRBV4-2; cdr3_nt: TGTGCCAGCAGCCACGAAGGCCTTACAGGGGGCACTGGAAACACCATATATTTT; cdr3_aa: CASSHEGLTGGTGNTIYF
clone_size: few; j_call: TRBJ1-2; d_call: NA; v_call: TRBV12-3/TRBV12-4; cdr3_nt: TGTGCCAGCAGTTTAGTGACAGACCTACTCTTC; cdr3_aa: CASSLVTDLLF
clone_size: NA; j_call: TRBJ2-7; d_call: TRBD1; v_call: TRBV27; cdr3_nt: TGTGCCAGCGGATGGGACAGGACGTACGAGCAGTACTTC; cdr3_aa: CASGWDRTYEQYF
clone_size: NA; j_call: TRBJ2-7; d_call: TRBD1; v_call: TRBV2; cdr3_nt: TGTGCCAGCAGCCGGGACAGGGAGGGCGAGCAGTACTTC; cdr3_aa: CASSRDREGEQYF
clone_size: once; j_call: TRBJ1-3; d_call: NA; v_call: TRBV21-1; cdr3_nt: TGTGCCAGCAGAAATGGGGGCCAGGACCGAAACACCATATATTTT; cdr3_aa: CASRNGGQDRNTIYF
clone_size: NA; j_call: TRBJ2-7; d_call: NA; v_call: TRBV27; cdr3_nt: TGTGCCAGCAGTACGAACAGGGATTTATACGAGCAGTACTTC; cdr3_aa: CASSTNRDLYEQYF
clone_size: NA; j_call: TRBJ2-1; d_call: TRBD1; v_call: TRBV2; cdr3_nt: TGTGCCTCAGGGACAGAGTACAATGAGCAGTTCTTC; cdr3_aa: CASGTEYNEQFF
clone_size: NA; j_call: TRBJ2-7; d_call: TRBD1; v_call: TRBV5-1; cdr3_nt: TGCGCCAGCAGCTTGGGAGGGACAGGGGGCCCCTACGAGCAGTACTTC; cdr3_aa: CASSLGGTGGPYEQYF
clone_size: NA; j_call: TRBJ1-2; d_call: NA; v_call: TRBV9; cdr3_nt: TGTGCCAGCGGGTCAGGCCTCTATGGCTACACCTTC; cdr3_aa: CASGSGLYGYTF
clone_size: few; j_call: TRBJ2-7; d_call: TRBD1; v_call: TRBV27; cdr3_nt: TGTGCCAGCAGTCCCGGGACAGGGGGCCACGAGCAGTACTTC; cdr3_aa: CASSPGTGGHEQYF
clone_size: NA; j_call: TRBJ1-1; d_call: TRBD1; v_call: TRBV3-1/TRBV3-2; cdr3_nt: TGTGCCAGCAGACAGGGGAGCACTGAAGCTTTCTTT; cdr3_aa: CASRQGSTEAFF
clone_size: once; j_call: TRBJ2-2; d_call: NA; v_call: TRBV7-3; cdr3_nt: TGTGCCAGCAGCCCTATGGGTCTAGCGAACACCGGGGAGCTGTTTTTT; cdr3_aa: CASSPMGLANTGELFF
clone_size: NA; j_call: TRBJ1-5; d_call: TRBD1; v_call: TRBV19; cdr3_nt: TGTGCCAGTAGTATCCTAGGGGACAGGGGTGACCAGCCCCAGCATTTT; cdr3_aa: CASSILGDRGDQPQHF
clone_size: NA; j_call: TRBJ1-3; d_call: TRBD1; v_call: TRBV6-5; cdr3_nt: TGTGCCAGCAGTCCAACAGGGGGAGGAAACACCATATATTTT; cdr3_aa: CASSPTGGGNTIYF
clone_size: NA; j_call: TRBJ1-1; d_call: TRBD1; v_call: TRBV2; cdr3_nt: TGTGCCAGCACCGAAAGGGGGCTCATGAACACTGAAGCTTTCTTT; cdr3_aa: CASTERGLMNTEAFF
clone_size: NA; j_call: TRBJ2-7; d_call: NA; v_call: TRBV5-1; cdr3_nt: TGCGCCAGCAGCCCCTGGACTGGCGGGGTGGACGAGCAGTACTTC; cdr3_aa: CASSPWTGGVDEQYF
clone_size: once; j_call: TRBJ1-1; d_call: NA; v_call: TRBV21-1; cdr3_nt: TGTGCCAGCAGCAAAGGGGCCGGAGCTCCGAGGGAGAACACTGAAGCTTTCTTT; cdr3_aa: CASSKGAGAPRENTEAFF
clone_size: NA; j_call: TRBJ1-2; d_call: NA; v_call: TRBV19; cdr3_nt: TGTGCCAGTAGTCCCGGGTCGGCACATGGCTACACCTTC; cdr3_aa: CASSPGSAHGYTF
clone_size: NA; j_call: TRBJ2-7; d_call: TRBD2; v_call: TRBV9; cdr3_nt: TGTGCCAGCAGCCCCGCGGGCGGGGGGGCAGCCTACGAGCAGTACTTC; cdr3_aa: CASSPAGGGAAYEQYF
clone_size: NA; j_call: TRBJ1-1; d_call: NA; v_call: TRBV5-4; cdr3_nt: TGTGCCAGCAGCCCCTGGACTGGAACTGAAGCTTTCTTT; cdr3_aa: CASSPWTGTEAFF
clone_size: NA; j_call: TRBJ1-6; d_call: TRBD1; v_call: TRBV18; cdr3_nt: TGTGCCAGCTCACCGGGGGACAGCTATAATTCACCCCTCCACTTT; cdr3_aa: CASSPGDSYNSPLHF
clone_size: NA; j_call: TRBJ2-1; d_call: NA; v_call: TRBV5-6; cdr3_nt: TGTGCCAGCAGCAGATCGGGGTTTAGCTCCTACAATGAGCAGTTCTTC; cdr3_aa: CASSRSGFSSYNEQFF
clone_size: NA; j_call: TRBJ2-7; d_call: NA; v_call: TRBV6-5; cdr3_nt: TGTGCCAGCACCGTCCGGACTTACGAGCAGTACTTC; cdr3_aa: CASTVRTYEQYF
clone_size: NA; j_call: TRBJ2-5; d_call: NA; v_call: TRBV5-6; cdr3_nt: TGTGCCAGCAGCCCGGCCGGGGAGACCCAGTACTTC; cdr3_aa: CASSPAGETQYF
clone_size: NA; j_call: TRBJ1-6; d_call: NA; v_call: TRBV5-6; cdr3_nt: TGTGCCAGCAGCTTCGGGGATTTGAGGTCACCCCTCCACTTT; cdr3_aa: CASSFGDLRSPLHF
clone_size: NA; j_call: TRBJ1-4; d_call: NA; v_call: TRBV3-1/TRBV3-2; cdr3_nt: TGTGCCAGCAGCCAAGGAGGGGAAAAACTGTTTTTT; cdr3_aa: CASSQGGEKLFF
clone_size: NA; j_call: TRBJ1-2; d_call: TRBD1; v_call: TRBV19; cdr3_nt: TGTGCCACGTATCCGGGACAGGGTGCTGGCTACACCTTC; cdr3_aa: CATYPGQGAGYTF
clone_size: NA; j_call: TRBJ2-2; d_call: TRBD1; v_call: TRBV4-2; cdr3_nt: TGTGCCAGCAGCTGGGACAGCCATAACACCGGGGAGCTGTTTTTT; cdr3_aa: CASSWDSHNTGELFF
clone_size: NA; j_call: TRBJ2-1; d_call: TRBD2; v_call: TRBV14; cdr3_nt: TGTGCCAGCAGTATCAGCGGGGGCCGGGGTGAGCAGTTCTTC; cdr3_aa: CASSISGGRGEQFF
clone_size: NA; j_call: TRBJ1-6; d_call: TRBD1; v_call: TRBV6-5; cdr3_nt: TGTGCCAGCATGCAGGGGGCGCATTCACCCCTCCACTTT; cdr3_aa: CASMQGAHSPLHF
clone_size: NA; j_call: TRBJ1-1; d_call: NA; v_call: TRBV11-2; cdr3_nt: TGTGCCAGCAGCTTAGGTTTTTCAGGGGCTCCGAACACTGAAGCTTTCTTT; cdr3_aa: CASSLGFSGAPNTEAFF
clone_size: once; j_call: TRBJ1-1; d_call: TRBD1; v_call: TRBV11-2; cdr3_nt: TGTGCCAGCAGCAACAGGGACAGCCACACTGAAGCTTTCTTT; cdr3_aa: CASSNRDSHTEAFF
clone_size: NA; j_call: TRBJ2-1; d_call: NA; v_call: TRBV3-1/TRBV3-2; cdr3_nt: TGTGCCAGCAGCACTGACACGATTTCCTACAATGAGCAGTTCTTC; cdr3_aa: CASSTDTISYNEQFF
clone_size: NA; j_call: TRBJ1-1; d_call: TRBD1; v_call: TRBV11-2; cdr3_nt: TGTGCCAGCAGACCAACAGGGGTCTTGATGAACACTGAAGCTTTCTTT; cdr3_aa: CASRPTGVLMNTEAFF
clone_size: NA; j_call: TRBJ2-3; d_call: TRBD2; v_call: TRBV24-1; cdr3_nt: TGTGCCACCAGTGATTTACTAGCGGGGGAGACAGATACGCAGTATTTT; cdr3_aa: CATSDLLAGETDTQYF
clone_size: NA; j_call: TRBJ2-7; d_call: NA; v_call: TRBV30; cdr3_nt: TGTGCCTGGAGTCCTGCCTACGAGCAGTACTTC; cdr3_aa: CAWSPAYEQYF
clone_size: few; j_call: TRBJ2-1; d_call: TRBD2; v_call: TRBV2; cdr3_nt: TGTGCCAGGGGGAGGGGAAAGGCCTACAATGAGCAGTTCTTC; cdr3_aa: CARGRGKAYNEQFF